Sequencing of this T cell receptor beta chain was carried out in a study of graft-versus-host responses after intestinal transplantation. Notes on the study in general: GvH clones appeared in recipient marrow, some first in ileum or blood. Across patients carrying graft-donor T cell macrochimerism, allografts held high graft-versus-host to host-versus-graft clonal ratios.

The CDR3 is made up of 14 amino acids. Germline CDR1 reads SGHTA; CDR2 reads FQGTGA. V dropped 3 bases and J dropped 3 bases, with 10 bases sitting between them. Profiling relied on immunoSEQ multiplex PCR, and the TCRdb table lists in-frame clones only, not all of them. The sample has 90,000 to 120,000 clones, 87% seen once. A remark on this clone: The antigen is unknown.

The sample was unstimulated CD4+ T cells sorted from spleen or lymph node cells, taken before intestinal transplant. The chain is built from TRBV7-3 and TRBJ2-3; TRBD1 or TRBD2 may be the D gene (6 bases each). This TCR was recovered from a human donor who received an intestinal transplant. The CDR3 coding sequence is TGTGCCAGCAGCTTTGGGGGGCGTACAGATACGCAGTATTTT. It yields the protein CASSFGGRTDTQYF.